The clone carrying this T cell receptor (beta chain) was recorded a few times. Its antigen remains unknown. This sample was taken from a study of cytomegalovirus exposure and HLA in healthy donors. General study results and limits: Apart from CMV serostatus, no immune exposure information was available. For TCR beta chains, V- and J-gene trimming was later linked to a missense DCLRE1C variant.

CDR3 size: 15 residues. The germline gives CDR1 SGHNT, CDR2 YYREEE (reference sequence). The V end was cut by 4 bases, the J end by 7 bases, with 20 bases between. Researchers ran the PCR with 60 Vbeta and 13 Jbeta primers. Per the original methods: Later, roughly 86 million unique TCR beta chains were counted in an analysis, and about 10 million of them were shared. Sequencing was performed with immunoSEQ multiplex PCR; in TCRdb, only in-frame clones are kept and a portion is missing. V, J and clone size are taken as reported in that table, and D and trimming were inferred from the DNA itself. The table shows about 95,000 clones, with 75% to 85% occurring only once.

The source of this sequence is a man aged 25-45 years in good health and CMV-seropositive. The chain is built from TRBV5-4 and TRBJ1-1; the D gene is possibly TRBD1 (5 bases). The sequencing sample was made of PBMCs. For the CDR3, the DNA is TGTGCCAGCAGCACCCCGGACGGCCTCGGGGGTGAAGCTTTCTTT. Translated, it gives CASSTPDGLGGEAFF.